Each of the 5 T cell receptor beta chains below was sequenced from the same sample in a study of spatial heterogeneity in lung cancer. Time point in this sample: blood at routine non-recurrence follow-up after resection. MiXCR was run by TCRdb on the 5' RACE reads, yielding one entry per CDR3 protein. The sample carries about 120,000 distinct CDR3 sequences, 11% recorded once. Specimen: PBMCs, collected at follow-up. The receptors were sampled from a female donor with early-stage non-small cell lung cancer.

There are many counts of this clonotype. In DNA, the CDR3 is TGTGCCACCGAGACTAGCGGGAGGACCCCCTCCTACAATGAGCAGTTCTTC. Protein product: CATETSGRTPSYNEQFF. The chain recombines TRBV24-1 with TRBJ2-1; 13 nucleotides match TRBD2. The CDR3 loop spans 17 amino acids. Germline V gives CDR1 KGHDR, CDR2 SFDVKD. The V gene end was trimmed by 9 bases and the J gene end by 0 bases; junction bases not matched to a gene: 7.

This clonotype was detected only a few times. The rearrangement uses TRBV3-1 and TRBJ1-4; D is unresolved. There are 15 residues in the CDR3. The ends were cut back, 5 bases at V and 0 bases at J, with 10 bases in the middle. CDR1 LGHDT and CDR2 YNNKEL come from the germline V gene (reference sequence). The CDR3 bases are TGTGCCAGCAGCGAAATGGATGCAACTAATGAAAAACTGTTTTTT. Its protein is CASSEMDATNEKLFF.

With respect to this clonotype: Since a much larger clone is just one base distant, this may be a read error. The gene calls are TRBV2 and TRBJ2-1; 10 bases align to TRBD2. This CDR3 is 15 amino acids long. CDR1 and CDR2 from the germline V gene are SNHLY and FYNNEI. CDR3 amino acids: CASRRLAGDYTEQFF. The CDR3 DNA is TGTGCCAGCAGAAGGCTAGCGGGAGACTACACTGAGCAGTTCTTC.

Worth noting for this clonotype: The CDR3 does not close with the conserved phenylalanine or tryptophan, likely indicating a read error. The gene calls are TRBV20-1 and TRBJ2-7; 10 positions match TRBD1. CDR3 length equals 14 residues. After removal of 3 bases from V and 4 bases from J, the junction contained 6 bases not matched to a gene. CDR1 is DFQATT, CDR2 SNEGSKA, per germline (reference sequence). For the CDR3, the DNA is TGCAGTGCTAGGTGGGACAGGGGAAAATACGAGCAGTACATC. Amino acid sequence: CSARWDRGKYEQYI.

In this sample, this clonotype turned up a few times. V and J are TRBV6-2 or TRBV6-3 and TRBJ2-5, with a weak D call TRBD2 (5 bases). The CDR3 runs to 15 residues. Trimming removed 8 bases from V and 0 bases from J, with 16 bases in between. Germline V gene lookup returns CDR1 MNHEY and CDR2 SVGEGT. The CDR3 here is CASSPRGLYQETQYF. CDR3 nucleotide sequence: TGTGCCAGCTCCCCACGCGGGCTGTACCAAGAGACCCAGTACTTC.